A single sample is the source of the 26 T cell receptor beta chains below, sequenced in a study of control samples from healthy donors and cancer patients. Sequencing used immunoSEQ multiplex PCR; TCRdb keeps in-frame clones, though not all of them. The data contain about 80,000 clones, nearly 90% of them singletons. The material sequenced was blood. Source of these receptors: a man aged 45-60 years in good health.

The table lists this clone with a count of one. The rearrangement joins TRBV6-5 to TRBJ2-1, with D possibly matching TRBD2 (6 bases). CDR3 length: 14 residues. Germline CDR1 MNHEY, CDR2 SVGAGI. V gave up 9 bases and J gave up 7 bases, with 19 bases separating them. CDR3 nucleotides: TGTGCCAGTCTCCGGGACTCCTCAGGGAATGAGCAGTTCTTC. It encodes CASLRDSSGNEQFF.

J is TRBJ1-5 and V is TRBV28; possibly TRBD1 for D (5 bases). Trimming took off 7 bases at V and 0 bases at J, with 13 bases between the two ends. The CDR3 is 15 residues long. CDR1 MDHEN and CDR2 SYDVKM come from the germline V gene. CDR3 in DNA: TGTGCCAGCACCCAGAGGGGTTATAGCAATCAGCCCCAGCATTTT. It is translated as CASTQRGYSNQPQHF.

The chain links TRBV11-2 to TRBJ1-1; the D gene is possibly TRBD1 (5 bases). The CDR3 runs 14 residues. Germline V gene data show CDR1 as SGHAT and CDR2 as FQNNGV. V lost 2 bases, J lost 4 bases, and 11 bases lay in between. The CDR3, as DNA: TGTGCCAGCAGCTTACAGGGAGGTACCACTGAAGCTTTCTTT. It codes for CASSLQGGTTEAFF.

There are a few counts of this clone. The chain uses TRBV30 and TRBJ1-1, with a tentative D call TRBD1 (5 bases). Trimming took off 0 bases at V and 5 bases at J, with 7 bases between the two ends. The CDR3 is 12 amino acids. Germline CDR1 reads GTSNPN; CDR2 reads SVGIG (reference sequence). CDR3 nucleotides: TGTGCCTGGAGTGTTGAGGGGACTGAAGCTTTCTTT. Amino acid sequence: CAWSVEGTEAFF.

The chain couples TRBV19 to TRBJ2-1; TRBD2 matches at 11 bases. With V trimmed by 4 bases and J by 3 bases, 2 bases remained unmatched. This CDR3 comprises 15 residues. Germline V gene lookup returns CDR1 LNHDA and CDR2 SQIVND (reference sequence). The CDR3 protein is CASSTGLADYNEQFF. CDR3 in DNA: TGTGCCAGTAGTACGGGACTAGCGGACTACAATGAGCAGTTCTTC.

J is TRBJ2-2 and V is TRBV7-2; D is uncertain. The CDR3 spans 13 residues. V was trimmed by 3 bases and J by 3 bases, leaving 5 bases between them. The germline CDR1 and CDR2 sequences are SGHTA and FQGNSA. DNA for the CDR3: TGTGCCAGCAGCTTTGCCCACACCGGGGAGCTGTTTTTT. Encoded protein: CASSFAHTGELFF.

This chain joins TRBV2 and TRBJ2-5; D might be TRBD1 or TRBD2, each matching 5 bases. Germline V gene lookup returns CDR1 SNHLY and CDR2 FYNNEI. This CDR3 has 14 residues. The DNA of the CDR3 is TGTGGGCTCGCTAGGGACCCAAACCAAGAGACCCAGTACTTC. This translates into CGLARDPNQETQYF.

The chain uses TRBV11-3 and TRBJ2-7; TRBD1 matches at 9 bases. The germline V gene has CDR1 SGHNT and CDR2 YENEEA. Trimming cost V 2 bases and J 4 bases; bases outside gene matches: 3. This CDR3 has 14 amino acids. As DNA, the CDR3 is TGTGCCAGCAGCTTAAGGACAGGGGAATACGAGCAGTACTTC. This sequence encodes CASSLRTGEYEQYF. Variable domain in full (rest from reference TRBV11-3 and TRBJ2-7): EAGVVQSPRYKIIEKKQPVAFWCNPISGHNTLYWYLQNLGQGPELLIRYENEEAVDDSQLPKDRFSAERLKGVDSTLKIQPAELGDSAVYLCASSLRTGEYEQYFGPGTRLTVT.

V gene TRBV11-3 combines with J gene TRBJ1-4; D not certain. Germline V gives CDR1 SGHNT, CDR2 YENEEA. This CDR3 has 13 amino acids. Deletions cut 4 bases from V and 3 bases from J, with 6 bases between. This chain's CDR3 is CASSSRSNEKLFF. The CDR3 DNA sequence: TGTGCCAGCAGCTCACGCTCTAATGAAAAACTGTTTTTT.

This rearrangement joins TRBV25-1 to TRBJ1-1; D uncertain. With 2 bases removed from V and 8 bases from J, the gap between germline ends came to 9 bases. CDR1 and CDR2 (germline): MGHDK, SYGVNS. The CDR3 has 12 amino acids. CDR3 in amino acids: CASSENGPEAFF. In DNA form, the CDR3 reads TGTGCCAGCAGTGAAAATGGACCAGAAGCTTTCTTT.

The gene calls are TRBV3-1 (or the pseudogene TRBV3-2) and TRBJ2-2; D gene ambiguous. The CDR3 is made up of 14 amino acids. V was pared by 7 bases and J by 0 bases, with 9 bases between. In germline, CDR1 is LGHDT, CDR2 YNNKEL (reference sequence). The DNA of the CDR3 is TGTGCCAGCAAGCAGGTCGCGAACACCGGGGAGCTGTTTTTT. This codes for CASKQVANTGELFF.

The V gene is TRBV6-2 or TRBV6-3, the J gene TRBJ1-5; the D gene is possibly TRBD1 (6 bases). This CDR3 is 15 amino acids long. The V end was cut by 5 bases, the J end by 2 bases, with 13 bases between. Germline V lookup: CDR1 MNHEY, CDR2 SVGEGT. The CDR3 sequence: CASSPGHWGNQPQHF. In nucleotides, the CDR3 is TGTGCCAGCAGTCCGGGACACTGGGGCAATCAGCCCCAGCATTTT.

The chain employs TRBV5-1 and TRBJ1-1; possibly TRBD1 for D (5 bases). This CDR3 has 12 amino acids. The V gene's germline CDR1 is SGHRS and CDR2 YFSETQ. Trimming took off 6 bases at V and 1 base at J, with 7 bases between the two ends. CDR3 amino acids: CASTTGNTEAFF. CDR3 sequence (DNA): TGCGCCAGCACCACAGGGAACACTGAAGCTTTCTTT.

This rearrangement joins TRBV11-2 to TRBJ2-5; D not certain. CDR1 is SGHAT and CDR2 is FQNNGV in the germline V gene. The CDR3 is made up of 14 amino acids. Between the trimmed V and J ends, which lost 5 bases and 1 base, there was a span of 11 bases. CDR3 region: CASSALQSQETQYF. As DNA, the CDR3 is TGTGCCAGCAGCGCCCTACAGTCCCAAGAGACCCAGTACTTC. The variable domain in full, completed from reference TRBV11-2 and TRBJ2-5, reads EAGVAQSPRYKIIEKRQSVAFWCNPISGHATLYWYQQILGQGPKLLIQFQNNGVVDDSQLPKDRFSAERLKGVDSTLKIQPAKLEDSAVYLCASSALQSQETQYFGPGTRLLVL.

DNA for the CDR3: TGTGCCAGCTCACTTTCCCGGGACAGGGGAGGATTCGAAAAACTGTTTTTT. Encoded protein: CASSLSRDRGGFEKLFF. The chain uses TRBV18 and TRBJ1-4, with TRBD1 matching over 10 bases. After removal of 4 bases from V and 8 bases from J, the junction contained 13 bases not matched to a gene. The CDR3 spans 17 residues. Looked up from germline, CDR1 is KGHSH and CDR2 is LQKENI.

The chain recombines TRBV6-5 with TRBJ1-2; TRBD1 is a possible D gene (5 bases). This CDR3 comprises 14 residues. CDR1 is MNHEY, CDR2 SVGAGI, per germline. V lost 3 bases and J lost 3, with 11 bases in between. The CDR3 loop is CASSYMGRDYGYTF. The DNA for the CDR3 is TGTGCCAGCAGTTATATGGGGCGAGACTATGGCTACACCTTC.

CDR3 DNA sequence: TGCGCCAGCAGCTTTGCGGCGGGGGGGCAAGGTGAGCAGTTCTTC. Residues: CASSFAAGGQGEQFF. The chain couples TRBV5-1 to TRBJ2-1; 9 bases fit TRBD2. V lost 2 bases and J lost 9; bases outside the gene matches: 9. The CDR3 is 15 amino acids. Germline V CDR1 and CDR2: SGHRS, YFSETQ.

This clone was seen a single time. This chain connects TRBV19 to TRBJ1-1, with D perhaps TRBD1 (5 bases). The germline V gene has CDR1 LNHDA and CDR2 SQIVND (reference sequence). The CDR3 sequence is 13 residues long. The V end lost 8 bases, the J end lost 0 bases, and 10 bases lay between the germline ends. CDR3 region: CASRGVLNTEAFF. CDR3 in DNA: TGTGCCAGTCGGGGGGTTCTGAACACTGAAGCTTTCTTT.

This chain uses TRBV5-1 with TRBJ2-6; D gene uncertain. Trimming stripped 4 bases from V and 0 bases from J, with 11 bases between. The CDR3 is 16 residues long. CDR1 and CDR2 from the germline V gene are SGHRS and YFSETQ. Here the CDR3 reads CASSGAGLSGANVLTF. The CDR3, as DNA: TGCGCCAGCAGCGGTGCTGGGCTCTCTGGGGCCAACGTCCTGACTTTC.

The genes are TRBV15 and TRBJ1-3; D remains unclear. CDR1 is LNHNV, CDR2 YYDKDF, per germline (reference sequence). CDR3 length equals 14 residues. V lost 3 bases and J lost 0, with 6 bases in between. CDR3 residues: CATSSGNSGNTIYF. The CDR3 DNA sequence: TGTGCCACCAGCAGTGGAAACTCTGGAAACACCATATATTTT.

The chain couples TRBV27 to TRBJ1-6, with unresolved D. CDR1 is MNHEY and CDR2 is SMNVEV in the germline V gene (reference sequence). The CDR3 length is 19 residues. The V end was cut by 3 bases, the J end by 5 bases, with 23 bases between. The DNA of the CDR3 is TGTGCCAGCAGTTTCGAGACGAGAAACAACCCCACAAATAATTCACCCCTCCACTTT. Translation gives CASSFETRNNPTNNSPLHF.

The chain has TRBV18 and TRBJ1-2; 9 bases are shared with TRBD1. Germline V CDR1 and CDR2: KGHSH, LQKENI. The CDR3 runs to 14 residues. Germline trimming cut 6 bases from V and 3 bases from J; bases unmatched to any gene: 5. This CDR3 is CASSATGGDYGYTF. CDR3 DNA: TGTGCCAGCTCCGCGACAGGGGGAGACTATGGCTACACCTTC.

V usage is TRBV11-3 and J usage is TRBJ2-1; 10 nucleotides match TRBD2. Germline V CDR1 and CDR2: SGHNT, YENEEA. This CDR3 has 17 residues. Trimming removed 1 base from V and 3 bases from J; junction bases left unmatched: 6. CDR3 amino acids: CASSLAQRGGHYNEQFF. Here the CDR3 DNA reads TGTGCCAGCAGCTTAGCCCAGCGGGGGGGCCACTACAATGAGCAGTTCTTC.

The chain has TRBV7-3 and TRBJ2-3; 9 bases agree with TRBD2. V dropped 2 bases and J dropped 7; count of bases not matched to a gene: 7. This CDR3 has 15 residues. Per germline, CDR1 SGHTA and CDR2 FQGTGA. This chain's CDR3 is CASSLAGGPQYTQYF. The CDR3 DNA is TGTGCCAGCAGCTTAGCGGGGGGGCCTCAGTATACGCAGTATTTT. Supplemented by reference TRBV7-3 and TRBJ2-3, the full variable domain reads GAGVSQTPSNKVTEKGKYVELRCDPISGHTALYWYRQSLGQGPEFLIYFQGTGAADDSGLPNDRFFAVRPEGSVSTLKIQRTERGDSAVYLCASSLAGGPQYTQYFGPGTRLTVL.

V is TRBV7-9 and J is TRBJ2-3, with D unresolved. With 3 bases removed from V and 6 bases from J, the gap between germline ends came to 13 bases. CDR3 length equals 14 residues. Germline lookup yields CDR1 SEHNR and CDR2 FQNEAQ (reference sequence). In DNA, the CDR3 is TGTGCCAGCAGCTTTACTGTGGGTGGTGATACGCAGTATTTT. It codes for CASSFTVGGDTQYF.

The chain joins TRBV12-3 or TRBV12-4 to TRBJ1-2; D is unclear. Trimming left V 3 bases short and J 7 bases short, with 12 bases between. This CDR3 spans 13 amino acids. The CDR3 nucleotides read TGTGCCAGCAGTTTGGCCCCGCCGGCTGGCTACACCTTC. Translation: CASSLAPPAGYTF.